The 27 T cell receptor beta chains presented below share a single source sample, sequenced in a study of control samples from healthy donors and cancer patients. Generated by immunoSEQ multiplex PCR, the TCRdb table keeps only in-frame clones and is missing some. The repertoire holds 82,000 or so clones, roughly 93% seen once, with about 5% in the top ten. Sequences were obtained from blood. The receptors were sampled from a woman aged 18-35 years in good health.

The CDR3 reads CASSFGQGDQPQHF. The CDR3 coding sequence is TGTGCCAGCAGCTTCGGACAGGGAGATCAGCCCCAGCATTTT. The genes are TRBV3-1 (or the pseudogene TRBV3-2) and TRBJ1-5; 8 positions agree with TRBD1. The CDR3 runs to 14 residues. Germline CDR1 reads LGHDT; CDR2 reads YNNKEL (reference sequence). V lost 5 bases and J lost 5; bases outside the gene matches: 5.

The gene calls are TRBV5-1 and TRBJ1-4; 10 positions agree with TRBD1. The CDR3 has 17 amino acids. V shed 4 bases and J 0 bases; nucleotides not matched to a gene: 6. Germline V gene lookup returns CDR1 SGHRS and CDR2 YFSETQ. The CDR3 spells CASSRTGGLATNEKLFF. CDR3 nucleotides: TGCGCCAGCAGCCGGACAGGGGGGCTCGCAACTAATGAAAAACTGTTTTTT.

This sequence joins TRBV28 and TRBJ1-1; D not certain. Germline-derived CDR1 and CDR2 are MDHEN and SYDVKM. Trimming cost V 8 bases and J 1 base, with 8 bases left between them. CDR3 length: 12 residues. Written as DNA, the CDR3 is TGTGCCAGCGCATCAGGGAACACTGAAGCTTTCTTT. This encodes CASASGNTEAFF. The full variable domain, in which reference TRBV28 and TRBJ1-1 provide the parts outside the CDR3, is DVKVTQSSRYLVKRTGEKVFLECVQDMDHENMFWYRQDPGLGLRLIYFSYDVKMKEKGDIPEGYSVSREKKERFSLILESASTNQTSMYLCASASGNTEAFFGQGTRLTVV.

This chain uses TRBV14 with TRBJ2-5; no clear D. V lost 5 bases and J 2 bases, leaving 18 bases between the germline ends. This CDR3 contains 16 residues. Germline V gene sequence: CDR1 SGHDN, CDR2 FVKESK. The CDR3 DNA reads as TGTGCCAGCAGCTTTAGACGTTCCTCGATACAAGAGACCCAGTACTTC. Translating it yields CASSFRRSSIQETQYF.

V is TRBV3-1 (or the pseudogene TRBV3-2) and J is TRBJ1-5, with unresolved D. Trimming removed 1 base at V and 3 bases at J, with 16 bases between. The CDR3 is 17 amino acids. Germline CDR1 reads LGHDT; CDR2 reads YNNKEL (reference sequence). The CDR3 protein is CASSQGLEGFNNQPQHF. The CDR3 DNA sequence: TGTGCCAGCAGCCAAGGACTGGAGGGTTTCAACAATCAGCCCCAGCATTTT.

Only a few counts were recorded for this clone. V is TRBV15 and J is TRBJ1-2; D unresolved. The CDR3 is made up of 14 amino acids. V lost 0 bases to trimming and J lost 8 bases, with 13 bases between them. CDR1 and CDR2 from the germline V gene are LNHNV and YYDKDF (reference sequence). CDR3 in amino acids: CATSRDIQAQGYTF. The CDR3 nucleotides are TGTGCCACCAGCAGAGATATCCAGGCCCAGGGCTACACCTTC.

The V call is TRBV11-3, the J call TRBJ2-7, with D unresolved. V lost 5 bases to trimming and J lost 7 bases, with 15 bases between them. The germline CDR1 and CDR2 sequences are SGHNT and YENEEA. CDR3 length: 13 residues. CDR3 in DNA: TGTGCCAGCAGCGGGAATATGGGTCGGGAGCAGTACTTC. It translates to CASSGNMGREQYF.

V is TRBV28 and J is TRBJ2-1; either TRBD1 or TRBD2 may supply D (5 bases each). The CDR3 has 13 amino acids. In germline, CDR1 is MDHEN, CDR2 SYDVKM. The germline V and J ends were trimmed by 8 bases and 9 bases, with 17 bases remaining between them. Here the CDR3 reads CASPSHKGSEQFF. The DNA for the CDR3 is TGTGCCAGCCCCTCCCATAAGGGGAGTGAGCAGTTCTTC.

The chain is built from TRBV9 and TRBJ2-7; 8 bases fit TRBD2. The J segment lost 6 bases and the V segment lost 0 bases, leaving 2 bases of the junction unmatched. The CDR3 is 13 residues long. The germline CDR1 and CDR2 sequences are SGDLS and YYNGEE. The CDR3 DNA reads TGTGCCAGCAGCGTAGCGGGAGGGCGCGAGCAGTACTTC. This gives the protein CASSVAGGREQYF. Full variable domain (outside the CDR3, taken from reference TRBV9 and TRBJ2-7): DSGVTQTPKHLITATGQRVTLRCSPRSGDLSVYWYQQSLDQGLQFLIQYYNGEERAKGNILERFSAQQFPDLHSELNLSSLELGDSALYFCASSVAGGREQYFGPGTRLTVT.

The chain combines TRBV28 with TRBJ2-3, with TRBD1 as a possible D gene (5 bases). The germline gives CDR1 MDHEN, CDR2 SYDVKM. Deletions cut 3 bases from V and 0 bases from J, with 13 bases between. The CDR3 runs 16 residues. The CDR3 region has the DNA TGTGCCAGCAGTTTCGACAGTCGCCCTAGCACAGATACGCAGTATTTT. Amino acids: CASSFDSRPSTDTQYF.

This clone showed up just a few times. The chain employs TRBV4-3 and TRBJ1-1; TRBD1 matches at 7 bases. Germline CDR1 reads LGHNA; CDR2 reads YSLEER. The CDR3 spans 15 residues. V shed 1 base and J 4 bases; nucleotides not matched to a gene: 6. In DNA form, the CDR3 reads TGCGCCAGCAGCCAAGCGGAAGGGGGCGTCACTGAAGCTTTCTTT. Translated: CASSQAEGGVTEAFF.

The chain recombines TRBV6-2 or TRBV6-3 with TRBJ2-1; D may be TRBD1 (6 bases). The germline V gene has CDR1 MNHEY and CDR2 SVGEGT. This CDR3 region has 14 residues. V dropped 5 bases and J dropped 6 bases, with 14 bases sitting between them. The CDR3 is CASSRWDKGNEQFF. In nucleotides, the CDR3 is TGTGCCAGCAGTCGCTGGGACAAGGGCAATGAGCAGTTCTTC.

The chain employs TRBV27 and TRBJ1-5; weak D call: TRBD1 (5 bases). The CDR3 totals 16 residues. The V gene lost 8 bases and the J gene lost 1 base, with 18 bases spanning the gap. In germline, CDR1 is MNHEY, CDR2 SMNVEV (reference sequence). In DNA form, the CDR3 reads TGTGCCAGCCAAATCGGGGGAGGAGTAAGCAATCAGCCCCAGCATTTT. It translates to CASQIGGGVSNQPQHF.

This chain joins TRBV6-5 and TRBJ1-6; D is unresolved. CDR3 length equals 14 residues. V lost 6 bases, J lost 10 bases, and 16 bases lay in between. Germline CDR1 MNHEY, CDR2 SVGAGI. The CDR3: CASRSGKRGSPLHF. In DNA, the CDR3 is TGTGCCAGCAGGTCCGGCAAAAGAGGGTCACCCCTCCACTTT.

The rearrangement uses TRBV20-1 and TRBJ2-7; no firm D call. Trimming stripped 6 bases from V and 6 bases from J, with 12 bases between. This CDR3 contains 11 residues. Germline V lookup: CDR1 DFQATT, CDR2 SNEGSKA (reference sequence). CDR3 coding DNA: TGCAGTGCGCCGGACCAGTTCGAGCAGTACTTC. This gives the protein CSAPDQFEQYF.

The chain is built from TRBV27 and TRBJ2-7; 7 bases agree with TRBD2. V was pared by 6 bases and J by 2 bases, with 7 bases of the junction left unmatched. In germline, CDR1 is MNHEY, CDR2 SMNVEV (reference sequence). This CDR3 comprises 14 residues. CDR3 in amino acids: CASSPGTTPYEQYF. DNA for the CDR3: TGTGCCAGCAGCCCCGGGACTACCCCCTACGAGCAGTACTTC.

This rearrangement joins TRBV20-1 to TRBJ2-3, with D uncertain. Germline assignment: CDR1 DFQATT and CDR2 SNEGSKA (reference sequence). Trimming shortened V by 3 bases and J by 0 bases, and 10 bases separated the two germline ends. The CDR3 is 14 residues long. CDR3 nucleotides: TGCAGTGCTAGTTCGGCGTCTAGCACAGATACGCAGTATTTT. Translation gives CSASSASSTDTQYF.

The gene calls are TRBV9 and TRBJ2-1; TRBD2 matches 9 bases. Germline assignment: CDR1 SGDLS and CDR2 YYNGEE. The CDR3 loop spans 15 amino acids. Trimming cost V 2 bases and J 5 bases; bases outside gene matches: 5. The CDR3 region is CASSVGGGVDNEQFF. The DNA for the CDR3 is TGTGCCAGCAGCGTGGGCGGGGGGGTCGACAATGAGCAGTTCTTC.

The chain joins TRBV5-1 to TRBJ2-7, with 12 bases that match TRBD2. Germline V gene data show CDR1 as SGHRS and CDR2 as YFSETQ. CDR3 size: 16 residues. J lost 6 bases, V lost 4 bases, and 11 bases had no gene match. The CDR3 region has the DNA TGCGCCAGCAGCCCCGACCCTAGCGGGAGGGCCCCCGAGCAGTACTTC. Protein sequence: CASSPDPSGRAPEQYF.

The genes are TRBV14 and TRBJ1-2, with D possibly matching TRBD1 (5 bases). The V and J ends lost 6 bases and 0 bases respectively, with 14 bases between them. The CDR3 has 15 amino acids. CDR1 and CDR2 (germline): SGHDN, FVKESK. The DNA for the CDR3 is TGTGCCAGCAGACGATTCGAGGGACCTAACTATGGCTACACCTTC. Translating it yields CASRRFEGPNYGYTF.

This rearrangement joins TRBV25-1 to TRBJ1-2; TRBD1 matches at 7 bases. Per germline, CDR1 MGHDK and CDR2 SYGVNS. V shed 6 bases and J 0 bases; nucleotides not matched to a gene: 7. This CDR3 is 15 amino acids long. In DNA, the CDR3 is TGTGCCAGCAGCCCGACAGGGAAAGCTAACTATGGCTACACCTTC. It yields the protein CASSPTGKANYGYTF.

The chain combines TRBV9 with TRBJ2-5, with 7 bases that match TRBD1. J was trimmed by 2 bases and V by 3 bases; bases with no gene match: 7. There are 15 residues in the CDR3. Looked up from germline, CDR1 is SGDLS and CDR2 is YYNGEE. The CDR3 bases are TGTGCCAGCAGCGCAGGGGGACGTTCGCAAGAGACCCAGTACTTC. Translation: CASSAGGRSQETQYF. Based on the CDR3 plus reference TRBV9 and TRBJ2-5, the full variable domain is DSGVTQTPKHLITATGQRVTLRCSPRSGDLSVYWYQQSLDQGLQFLIQYYNGEERAKGNILERFSAQQFPDLHSELNLSSLELGDSALYFCASSAGGRSQETQYFGPGTRLLVL.

J is TRBJ2-7 and V is TRBV15; TRBD1 is a possible D gene (6 bases). The CDR3 sequence is 13 residues long. Per germline, CDR1 LNHNV and CDR2 YYDKDF (reference sequence). Trimming left V 0 bases short and J 6 bases short, with 9 bases between. Here the CDR3 DNA reads TGTGCCACCAGCAGAGATAAGACAGGCGAGCAGTACTTC. Encoded protein: CATSRDKTGEQYF.

CDR3 region: CASSLDRNYGYTF. CDR3 DNA: TGCGCCAGCAGCTTGGACAGAAACTATGGCTACACCTTC. The chain uses TRBV5-1 and TRBJ1-2; D gene ambiguous. V was cut by 0 bases and J by 2 bases, with 5 bases left in between. The V gene's germline CDR1 is SGHRS and CDR2 YFSETQ. The CDR3 extends over 13 amino acids.

CDR3 DNA: TGTGCCAGCAGTTTAGCAGGGACAGAGACCCAGTACTTC. As protein: CASSLAGTETQYF. V usage is TRBV12-3 or TRBV12-4 and J usage is TRBJ2-5, with D perhaps being TRBD1 or TRBD2 (5 bases each). V shed 0 bases and J shed 4 bases, with 6 bases lying between them. The CDR3 length is 13 residues.

The chain joins TRBV6-5 to TRBJ1-2; no definite D call. The CDR3 extends over 12 amino acids. Trimming pared 4 bases from V and 7 bases from J, leaving 10 bases between. CDR1 is MNHEY and CDR2 is SVGAGI in the germline V gene. This chain's CDR3 is CASSLRASGYTF. The CDR3 nucleotides read TGTGCCAGCAGTTTGAGGGCGTCTGGCTACACCTTC.

This chain connects TRBV27 to TRBJ1-1, with 7 bases matching TRBD1. Germline CDR1 MNHEY, CDR2 SMNVEV (reference sequence). Trimming took 5 bases from V and 2 from J; bases not matched to a gene: 17. The CDR3 is made up of 18 amino acids. In DNA form, the CDR3 reads TGTGCCAGCAGTAGCCTCATAGGACCGGGACAGAGTAACACTGAAGCTTTCTTT. Protein: CASSSLIGPGQSNTEAFF.